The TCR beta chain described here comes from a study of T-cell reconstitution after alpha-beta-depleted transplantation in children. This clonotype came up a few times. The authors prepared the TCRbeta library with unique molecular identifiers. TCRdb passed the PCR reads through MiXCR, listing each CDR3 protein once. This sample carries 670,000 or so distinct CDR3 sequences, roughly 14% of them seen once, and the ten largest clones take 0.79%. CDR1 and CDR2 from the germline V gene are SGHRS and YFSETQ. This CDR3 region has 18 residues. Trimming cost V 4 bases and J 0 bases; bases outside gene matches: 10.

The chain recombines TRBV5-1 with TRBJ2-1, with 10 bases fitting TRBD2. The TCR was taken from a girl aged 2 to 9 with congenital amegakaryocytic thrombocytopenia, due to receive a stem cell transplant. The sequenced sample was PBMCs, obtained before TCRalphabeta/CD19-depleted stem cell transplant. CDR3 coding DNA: TGCGCCAGCAGCCTCCCTAGCGGGAGCCCTAGCTCCTACAATGAGCAGTTCTTC. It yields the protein CASSLPSGSPSSYNEQFF.